This TCR beta chain was captured by sequencing in a study of molecular identifiers for immune sequencing clone quantification. Turning to the study itself: Four of five RNA aliquots from approximately 22,000 or 94,000 naive CD8 T cells were sequenced.

Broader study findings: Clones above 20 RNA copies held over 98% of effector molecules, under 1% in naive cells.

The CDR3 has 14 amino acids. CDR1 and CDR2 from the germline V gene are SGHRS and YFSETQ. The V end lost 4 bases, the J end lost 0 bases, and 10 bases lay between the germline ends. Naive CD8 T cells, phenotype CD8+CD4-CCR7+CD45RA+, were sorted. This clonotype was detected only a few times. Antigen specificity is unknown. MiXCR was run by TCRdb on the PCR reads, yielding one entry per CDR3 protein. The profile shows hundreds of thousands of distinct CDR3 sequences, roughly a quarter of them singletons. The TCR originated in a human donor in good health. Some libraries in this study had Jurkat cell RNA spiked in. Sequenced: naive CD8+ T cells from blood, with Jurkat cell RNA spiked in. Sample subset: FACS-sorted CD8+CD4-CCR7+CD45RA+ naive T cells. The V call is TRBV5-1, the J call TRBJ1-1, with a possible D match to TRBD1 (5 bases). The CDR3 loop reads CASSLGDLNTEAFF. CDR3 DNA: TGCGCCAGCAGCCTAGGGGACCTGAACACTGAAGCTTTCTTT.